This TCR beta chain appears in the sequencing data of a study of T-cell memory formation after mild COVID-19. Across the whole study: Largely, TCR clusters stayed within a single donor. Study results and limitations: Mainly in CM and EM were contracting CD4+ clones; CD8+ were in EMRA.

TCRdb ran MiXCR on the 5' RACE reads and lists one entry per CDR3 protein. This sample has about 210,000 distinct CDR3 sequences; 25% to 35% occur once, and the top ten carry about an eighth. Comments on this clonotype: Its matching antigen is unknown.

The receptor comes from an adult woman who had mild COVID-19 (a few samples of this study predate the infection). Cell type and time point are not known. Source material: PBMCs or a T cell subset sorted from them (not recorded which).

The CDR3 loop reads CASSFGQGVLYEQYF. DNA of the CDR3: TGTGCCAGCAGCTTCGGACAGGGGGTCCTCTACGAGCAGTACTTC. The chain recombines TRBV5-5 with TRBJ2-7, with 10 positions matching TRBD1. CDR3 length equals 15 residues. CDR1 is SGHKS, CDR2 YYEKEE, per germline (reference sequence). J lost 3 bases, V lost 2 bases, and 5 bases had no gene match.